The present T cell receptor (beta chain) was sequenced within a study of shared clonotypes between healthy human individuals. Study-level information: Used for every donor were three CD4 naive, three CD4 memory, two CD8 naive and one CD8 memory plate. Findings of the study overall: In contrast to clonotypes shared by all four donors, non-shared clonotypes had lower generation probabilities.

CDR1 is SEHNR and CDR2 is FQNEAQ in the germline V gene (reference sequence). Trimming cost V 3 bases and J 4 bases; bases outside gene matches: 8. The CDR3 contains 15 residues. Naive CD8 cells were CD45RO-negative, positively selected for CCR7, excluding terminally differentiated effector memory CD45RA+ cells. TCRdb's copy holds only in-frame clones and misses some; the assay was immunoSEQ multiplex PCR. This sample carries about 580,000 clones, 95% to 98% of them seen once, and the ten largest clones take 0.25% to 0.35%. A remark on this clone: Antigen specificity is unknown.

The TCR sequence derives from a man younger than 45 in good health. The gene calls are TRBV7-9 and TRBJ2-7, with 8 nucleotides matching TRBD1. The sequenced sample was naive CD8+ T cells sorted from blood. The CDR3 sequence: CASSFQGANPYEQYF. The DNA for the CDR3 is TGTGCCAGCAGCTTCCAGGGGGCCAACCCATACGAGCAGTACTTC.